The 2 T cell receptor beta chains presented below share a single source sample, sequenced in a study of T cells in Graves' hyperthyroidism and ophthalmopathy. TCR beta CDR3 regions were amplified from RNA. The HTBI primer set was used in a first-round RT-PCR of the TCR CDR3. MiXCR, applied by TCRdb to the multiplex PCR reads, yields one record per CDR3 protein. The table lists approximately 720,000 distinct CDR3 sequences, around 19% of them singletons. Sequenced input: blood. These receptors originate from a woman aged 45-59 years with Graves' hyperthyroidism that later progressed to Graves' ophthalmopathy.

This clonotype was counted only a few times. The V and J genes are TRBV3-1 and TRBJ1-6; D call uncertain. The V end was cut by 4 bases, the J end by 10 bases, with 17 bases between. From germline, CDR1 is LGHDT and CDR2 YNNKEL (reference sequence). The CDR3 has 15 residues. The CDR3, as DNA: TGTGCCAGCAGCCTGGTAGGGAGAGTACGATCACCCCTCCACTTT. Its translation: CASSLVGRVRSPLHF.

This clonotype was found a few times. The V and J genes are TRBV7-9 and TRBJ2-1; 12 bases map to TRBD2. Germline CDR1 SEHNR, CDR2 FQNEAQ (reference sequence). V lost 5 bases, J lost 4 bases, and 6 bases stayed unmatched. The CDR3 totals 16 residues. This CDR3 is CASSLWTSGEYNEQFF. The CDR3 DNA follows: TGTGCCAGCAGCCTCTGGACTAGCGGGGAGTACAATGAGCAGTTCTTC.